Shown below are 3 T cell receptor beta chains from a single sample sequenced in a study of T cell repertoires in cytomegalovirus infection. TCRdb processed the reads anew with MiXCR; each CDR3 protein has one entry. The sample has some 590,000 distinct CDR3 sequences, 40% seen once. Their specific antigens are unknown. The sample in question was cultured PBMCs, obtained from culture after CMV antigen stimulation. These receptors all come from a human donor in good health (CMV status not recorded). Some clones in this sample may be carry-over from other donors' samples.

The V call is TRBV24-1, the J call TRBJ1-6, with D unclear. Trimming left V 4 bases short and J 6 bases short, with 6 bases between. This CDR3 comprises 13 residues. Germline CDR1 reads KGHDR; CDR2 reads SFDVKD. DNA for the CDR3: TGTGCCACCAGTGAACAGCCTAATTCACCCCTCCACTTT. Translation gives CATSEQPNSPLHF.

This clonotype was seen more than once but under ten times. V and J are TRBV7-2 and TRBJ2-2, with 12 positions matching TRBD1. Per germline, CDR1 SGHTA and CDR2 FQGNSA. Trimming at V came to 5 bases and at J to 10 bases, leaving 5 bases not matched to a gene. The CDR3 has 14 residues. The CDR3 loop is CASSKGQGAEELFF. CDR3 DNA: TGTGCCAGCAGCAAGGGACAGGGGGCAGAGGAGCTGTTTTTT.

This clonotype has at least ten counts. This chain links TRBV7-6 with TRBJ2-5; 10 bases line up with TRBD2. CDR3 length: 17 amino acids. V lost 5 bases, J lost 2 bases, and 11 bases stayed unmatched. Germline lookup yields CDR1 SGHVS and CDR2 FNYEAQ. The CDR3 region has the DNA TGTGCCAGCAGCCCCCGGGCTCCGACTAGCGGGCAAGAGACCCAGTACTTC. This gives the protein CASSPRAPTSGQETQYF.